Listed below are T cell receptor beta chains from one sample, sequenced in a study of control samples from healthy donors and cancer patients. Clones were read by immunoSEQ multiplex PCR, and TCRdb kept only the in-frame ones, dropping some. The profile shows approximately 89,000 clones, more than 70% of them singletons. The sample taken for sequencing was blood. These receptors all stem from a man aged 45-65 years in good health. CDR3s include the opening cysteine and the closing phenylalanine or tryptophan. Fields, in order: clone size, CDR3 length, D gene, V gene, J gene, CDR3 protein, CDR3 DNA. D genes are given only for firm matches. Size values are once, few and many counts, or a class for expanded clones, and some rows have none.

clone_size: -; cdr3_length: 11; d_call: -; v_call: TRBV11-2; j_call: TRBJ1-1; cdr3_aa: CASSFRGRAFF; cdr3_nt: TGTGCCAGCAGCTTTCGGGGGCGGGCTTTCTTT
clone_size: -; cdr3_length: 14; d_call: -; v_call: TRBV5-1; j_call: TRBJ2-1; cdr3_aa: CASSVWGSYNEQFF; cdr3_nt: TGCGCCAGCAGCGTATGGGGGTCCTACAATGAGCAGTTCTTC
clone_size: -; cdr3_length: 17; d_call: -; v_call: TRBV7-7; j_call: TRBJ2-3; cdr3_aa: CASSLGTGAKSTDTQYF; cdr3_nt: TGTGCTAGCAGCTTAGGAACGGGGGCAAAAAGCACAGATACGCAGTATTTT
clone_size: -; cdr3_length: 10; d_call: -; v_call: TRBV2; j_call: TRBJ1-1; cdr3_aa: CASIWTEAFF; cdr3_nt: TGTGCCAGCATTTGGACTGAAGCTTTCTTT
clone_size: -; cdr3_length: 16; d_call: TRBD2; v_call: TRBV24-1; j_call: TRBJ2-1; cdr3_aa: CATSDIGLAGSNEQFF; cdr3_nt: TGTGCCACCAGTGATATCGGACTAGCGGGGAGCAATGAGCAGTTCTTC
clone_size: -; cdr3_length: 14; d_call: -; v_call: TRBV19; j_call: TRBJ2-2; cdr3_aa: CASSIMQNTGELFF; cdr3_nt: TGTGCCAGTAGTATAATGCAGAACACCGGGGAGCTGTTTTTT
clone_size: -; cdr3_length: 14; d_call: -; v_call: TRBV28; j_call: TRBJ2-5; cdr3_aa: CASSLRPGRKTQYF; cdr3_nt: TGTGCCAGCAGTTTAAGGCCGGGACGAAAGACCCAGTACTTC
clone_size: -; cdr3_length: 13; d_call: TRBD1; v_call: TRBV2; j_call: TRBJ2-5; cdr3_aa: CASSEDREETQYF; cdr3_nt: TGTGCCAGCAGTGAGGACAGGGAGGAGACCCAGTACTTC
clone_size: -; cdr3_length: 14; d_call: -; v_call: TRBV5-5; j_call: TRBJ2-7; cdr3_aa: CASSLVGGVSEQYF; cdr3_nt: TGTGCCAGCAGCTTGGTGGGCGGGGTGAGCGAGCAGTACTTC
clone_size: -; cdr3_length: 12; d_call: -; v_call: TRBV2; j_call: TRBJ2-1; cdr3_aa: CASSGQYNEQFF; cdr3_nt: TGTGCCAGCAGTGGACAGTACAATGAGCAGTTCTTC
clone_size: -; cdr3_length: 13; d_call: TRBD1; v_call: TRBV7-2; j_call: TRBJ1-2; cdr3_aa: CASSLTGDYGYTF; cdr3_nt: TGTGCCAGCAGCTTAACAGGGGACTATGGCTACACCTTC
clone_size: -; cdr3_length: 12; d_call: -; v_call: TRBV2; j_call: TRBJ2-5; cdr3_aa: CASSGERETQYF; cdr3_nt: TGTGCCAGCAGTGGGGAGAGGGAGACCCAGTACTTC
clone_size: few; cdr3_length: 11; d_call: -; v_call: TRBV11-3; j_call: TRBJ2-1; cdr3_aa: CASSAKSEQFF; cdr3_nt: TGTGCCAGCAGCGCCAAGAGTGAGCAGTTCTTC
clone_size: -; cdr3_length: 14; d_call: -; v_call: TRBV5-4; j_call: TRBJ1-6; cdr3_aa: CASSLEGLNSPLHF; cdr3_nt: TGTGCCAGCAGCTTGGAAGGGCTCAATTCACCCCTCCACTTT
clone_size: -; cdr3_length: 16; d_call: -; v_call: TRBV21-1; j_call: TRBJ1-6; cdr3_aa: CASSNNEDSYNSPLHF; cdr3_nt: TGTGCCAGCAGCAACAATGAAGACTCCTATAATTCACCCCTCCACTTT
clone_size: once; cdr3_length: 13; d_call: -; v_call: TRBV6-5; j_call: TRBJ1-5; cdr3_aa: CASSFGVEQPQHF; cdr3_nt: TGTGCCAGCAGTTTTGGGGTGGAACAGCCCCAGCATTTT
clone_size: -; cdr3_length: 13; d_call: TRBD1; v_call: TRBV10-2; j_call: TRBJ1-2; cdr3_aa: CASSGQTGYGYTF; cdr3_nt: TGCGCCAGCAGTGGCCAGACAGGGTATGGCTACACCTTC
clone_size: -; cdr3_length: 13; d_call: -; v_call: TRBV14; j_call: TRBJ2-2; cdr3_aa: CASRNTQSRELFF; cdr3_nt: TGTGCCAGCAGGAACACACAGAGCAGGGAGCTGTTTTTT
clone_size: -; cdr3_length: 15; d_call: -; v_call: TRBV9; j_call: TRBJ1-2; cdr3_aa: CASSVSPQRTYGYTF; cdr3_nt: TGTGCCAGCAGCGTAAGCCCCCAGAGGACTTATGGCTACACCTTC
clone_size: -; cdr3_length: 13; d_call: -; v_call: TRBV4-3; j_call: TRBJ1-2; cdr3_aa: CASSPEQRYGYTF; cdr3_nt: TGCGCCAGCAGCCCCGAACAAAGATATGGCTACACCTTC
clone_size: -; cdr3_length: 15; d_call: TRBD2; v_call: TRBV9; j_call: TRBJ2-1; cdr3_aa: CASSTSGSGYNEQFF; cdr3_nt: TGTGCCAGCAGCACCAGCGGGAGCGGATACAATGAGCAGTTCTTC
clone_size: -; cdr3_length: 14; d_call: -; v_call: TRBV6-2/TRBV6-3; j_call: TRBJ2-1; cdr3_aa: CASNPPPPPFGQFF; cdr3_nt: TGTGCCAGCAACCCCCCCCCTCCCCCATTCGGGCAGTTCTTC
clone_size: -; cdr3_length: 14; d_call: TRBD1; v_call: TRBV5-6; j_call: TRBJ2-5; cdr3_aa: CASSLQGAGETQYF; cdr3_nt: TGTGCCAGCAGCTTACAGGGGGCCGGAGAGACCCAGTACTTC
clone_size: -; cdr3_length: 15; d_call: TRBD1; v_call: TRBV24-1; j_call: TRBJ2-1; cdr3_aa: CATSDWGTGLNEQFF; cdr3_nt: TGTGCCACCAGTGATTGGGGGACAGGGTTGAATGAGCAGTTCTTC
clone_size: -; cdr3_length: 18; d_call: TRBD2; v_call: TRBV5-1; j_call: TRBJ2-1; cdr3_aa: CASSLFASGSVSYNEQFF; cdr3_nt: TGCGCCAGCAGCTTGTTCGCTAGCGGGAGTGTCTCCTACAATGAGCAGTTCTTC
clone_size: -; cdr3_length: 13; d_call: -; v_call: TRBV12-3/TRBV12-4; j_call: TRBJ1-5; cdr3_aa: CASSLFSNQPQHF; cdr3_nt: TGTGCCAGCAGTCTATTTAGCAATCAGCCCCAGCATTTT
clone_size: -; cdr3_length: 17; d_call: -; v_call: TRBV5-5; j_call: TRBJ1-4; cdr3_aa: CASSQGQNLATNEKLFF; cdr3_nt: TGTGCCAGCAGCCAAGGGCAGAATCTAGCAACTAATGAAAAACTGTTTTTT
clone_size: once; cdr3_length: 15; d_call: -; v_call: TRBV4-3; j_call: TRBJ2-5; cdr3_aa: CASSQNRVGQETQYF; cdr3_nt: TGCGCCAGCAGCCAAAACCGGGTGGGTCAAGAGACCCAGTACTTC
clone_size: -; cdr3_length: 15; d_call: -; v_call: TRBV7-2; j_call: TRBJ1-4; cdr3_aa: CASSLGREINEKLFF; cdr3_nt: TGTGCCAGCAGCTTAGGCCGTGAAATTAATGAAAAACTGTTTTTT
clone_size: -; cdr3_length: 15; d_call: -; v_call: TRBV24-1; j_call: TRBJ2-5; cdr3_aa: CATSDPEGPGETQYF; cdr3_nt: TGTGCCACCAGTGACCCCGAGGGTCCCGGGGAGACCCAGTACTTC
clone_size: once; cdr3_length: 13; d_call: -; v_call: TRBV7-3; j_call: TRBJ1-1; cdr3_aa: CASSPRRNTEAFF; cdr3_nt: TGTGCCAGCAGCCCAAGGCGGAACACTGAAGCTTTCTTT
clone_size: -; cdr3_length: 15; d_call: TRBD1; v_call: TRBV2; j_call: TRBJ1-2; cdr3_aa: CASRVGTGNDYGYTF; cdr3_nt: TGTGCCAGCAGGGTGGGGACAGGGAACGACTATGGCTACACCTTC